The source of this TCR beta chain is a study of T cells in pancreatic ductal adenocarcinoma (TCRdb year 2017). For the wider study: The work assessed suppressive cells as well as CD8+ T cells infiltrating resected pancreatic ductal adenocarcinoma, measuring their numbers, locations, and properties, in order to shed light on the adaptive T-cell response that occurs naturally. The full study reports these points: There was no significant difference in T-cell clonality between tumor and blood, where mean clonality was roughly 0.1 for tumors and 0.072 for blood. Because most pancreatic cancer patients present with inoperable disease, the resected cohort was biased toward the minority with early-stage disease. Comparisons of clonality between tumor and blood may be biased toward lower diversity because tumors are enriched in CD45RO+ effector T cells rather than naive T cells. More total productive templates and around 8-fold more unique clonotypes were found in blood samples than in tumor samples.

From a lookup of the germline V gene (reference sequence), CDR1 and CDR2 are DFQATT and SNEGSKA. The CDR3 covers 11 residues, taking in both the cysteine and the phenylalanine. Only CDR3 DNA is held: 33 bases, read in frame from base 1. V was cut back by 5 bases and J by 8 bases, leaving a gap of 12 bases between them. The pancreatic ductal adenocarcinoma patients who were selected had gone through surgery without receiving any neoadjuvant therapy. After peripheral blood was drawn into heparin tubes, PBMCs were separated on a histopaque density gradient and then cryopreserved in around 11% DMSO. Genomic DNA was extracted from six or seven PBMC and about 10 flash-frozen tumor specimens using the DNeasy Blood and Tissue Kit with Proteinase K and RNase treatment. As regards this clone: The specificity of this receptor is unknown. The record has no base qualities; no much larger clone is one base away.

The immunoSEQ hsTCRB kit was used to amplify TCR beta CDR3 regions from genomic DNA. An Illumina HiSeq system was used to carry out high-throughput TRB CDR3 sequencing. The authors' analysis ran thus. Sequencing reads were analyzed with the immunoSEQ software, and nonproductive sequences with premature stops or frame-shifts were excluded. Clonality of the repertoire was calculated as one minus Shannon entropy normalized by log2 of the number of unique productive sequences. As stored in TCRdb, this immuneACCESS dataset retains in-frame rearrangements with V and J assigned. A fraction of the clones does not appear; measured against another copy, unresolved V genes explain less than half of the discrepancy, and the remainder lacks a known reason. V and J calls and clone size are given by that table; D and trimming were obtained from the DNA. The sample records more than 25,000 clones, just over 90% of which are singletons. Roughly 2% of the sample is held by the ten biggest clonotypes.

The sample was PBMCs. This sequence was found in a human donor with pancreatic ductal adenocarcinoma. This receptor chain uses TRBV20-1 and TRBJ1-2; TRBD1 could be the D gene, as 6 bases match. The DNA sequence follows: TGCAGTGCTGTCGGGACACCCGGCTACACCTTC. The encoded protein is CSAVGTPGYTF.